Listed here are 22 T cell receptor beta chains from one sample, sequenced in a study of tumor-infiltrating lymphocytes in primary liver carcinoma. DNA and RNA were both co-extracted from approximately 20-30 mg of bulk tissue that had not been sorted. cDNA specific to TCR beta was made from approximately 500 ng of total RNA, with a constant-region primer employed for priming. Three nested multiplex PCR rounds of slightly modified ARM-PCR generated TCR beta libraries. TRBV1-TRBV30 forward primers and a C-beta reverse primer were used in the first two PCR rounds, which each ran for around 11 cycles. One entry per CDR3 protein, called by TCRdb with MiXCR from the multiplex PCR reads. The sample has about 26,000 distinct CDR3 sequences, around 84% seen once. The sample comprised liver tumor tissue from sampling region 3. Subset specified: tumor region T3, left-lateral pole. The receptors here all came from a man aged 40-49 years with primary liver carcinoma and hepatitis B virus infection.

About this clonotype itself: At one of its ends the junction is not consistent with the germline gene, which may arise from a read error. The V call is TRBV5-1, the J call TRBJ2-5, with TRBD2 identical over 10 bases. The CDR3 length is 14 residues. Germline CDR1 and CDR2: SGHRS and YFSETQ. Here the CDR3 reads CASRLPGLAETQYF. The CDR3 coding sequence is TGCGCCAGCCGCTTGCCGGGACTAGCGGAGACCCAGTACTTC.

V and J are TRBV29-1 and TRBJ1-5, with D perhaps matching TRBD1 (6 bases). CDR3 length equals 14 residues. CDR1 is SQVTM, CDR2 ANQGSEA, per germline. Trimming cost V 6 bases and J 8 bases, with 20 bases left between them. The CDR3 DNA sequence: TGCAGCGTGAGAGCCAGGGGTTTCAAGGAGCCCCAGCATTTT. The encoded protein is CSVRARGFKEPQHF.

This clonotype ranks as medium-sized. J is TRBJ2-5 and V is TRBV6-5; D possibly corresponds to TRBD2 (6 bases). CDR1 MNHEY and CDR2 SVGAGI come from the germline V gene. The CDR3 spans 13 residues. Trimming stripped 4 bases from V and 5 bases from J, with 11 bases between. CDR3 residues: CASSSGRGETQYF. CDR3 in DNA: TGTGCCAGCAGTTCCGGGAGAGGGGAGACCCAGTACTTC.

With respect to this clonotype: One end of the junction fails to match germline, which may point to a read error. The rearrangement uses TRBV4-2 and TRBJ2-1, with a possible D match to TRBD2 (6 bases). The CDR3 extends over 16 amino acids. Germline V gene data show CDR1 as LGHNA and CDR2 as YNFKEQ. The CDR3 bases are TGTTCCAGCAGCCTCGCACGCGGGACTTCCCCTAATGAGCAGTTCTTC. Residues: CSSSLARGTSPNEQFF.

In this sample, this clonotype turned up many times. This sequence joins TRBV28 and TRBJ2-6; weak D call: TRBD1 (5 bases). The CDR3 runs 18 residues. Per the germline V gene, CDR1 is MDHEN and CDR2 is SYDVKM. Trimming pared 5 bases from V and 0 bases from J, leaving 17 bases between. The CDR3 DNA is TGTGCCAGCAGTACTTCAAGGGGTACGAGCTCTGGGGCCAACGTCCTGACTTTC. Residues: CASSTSRGTSSGANVLTF.

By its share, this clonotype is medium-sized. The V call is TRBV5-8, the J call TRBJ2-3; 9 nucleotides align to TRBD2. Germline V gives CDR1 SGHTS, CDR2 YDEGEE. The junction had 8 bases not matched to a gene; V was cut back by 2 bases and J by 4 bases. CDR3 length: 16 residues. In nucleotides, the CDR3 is TGTGCCAGCAGCTTCAATAGCGGGAGTGTCTCAGATACGCAGTATTTT. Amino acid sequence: CASSFNSGSVSDTQYF. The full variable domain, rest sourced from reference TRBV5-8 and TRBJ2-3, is EAGVTQSPTHLIKTRGQQATLRCSPISGHTSVYWYQQALGLGLQFLLWYDEGEERNRGNFPPRFSGRQFPNYSSELNVNALELEDSALYLCASSFNSGSVSDTQYFGPGTRLTVL.

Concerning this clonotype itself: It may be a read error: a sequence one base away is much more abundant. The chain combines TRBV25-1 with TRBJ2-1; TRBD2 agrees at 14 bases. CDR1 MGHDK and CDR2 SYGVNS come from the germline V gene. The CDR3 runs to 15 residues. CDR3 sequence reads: CASQPGLAGDHDQFF. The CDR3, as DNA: TGTGCCAGTCAGCCGGGACTAGCGGGAGACCATGATCAGTTCTTC.

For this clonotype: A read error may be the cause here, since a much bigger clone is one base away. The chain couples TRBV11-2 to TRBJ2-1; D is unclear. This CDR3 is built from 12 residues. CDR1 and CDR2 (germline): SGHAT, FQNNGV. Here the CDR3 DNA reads TGTGCCAGCAGCTTACGAGACAATAAGCAGTTCTTC. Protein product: CASSLRDNKQFF.

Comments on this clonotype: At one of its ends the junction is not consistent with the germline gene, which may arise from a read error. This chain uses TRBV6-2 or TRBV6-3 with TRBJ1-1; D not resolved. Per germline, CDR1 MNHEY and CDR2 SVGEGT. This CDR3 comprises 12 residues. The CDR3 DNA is TGTGCCAGCAGTTACGTTAACACTGAAGCTTTCTTC. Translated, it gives CASSYVNTEAFF.

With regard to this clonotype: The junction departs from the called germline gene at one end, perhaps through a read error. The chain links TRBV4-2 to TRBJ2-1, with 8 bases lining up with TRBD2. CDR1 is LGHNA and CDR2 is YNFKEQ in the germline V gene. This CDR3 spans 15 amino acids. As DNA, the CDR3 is TGTGGCAGCAGCCAAGCGTCTAGCGGGCTACGTGAGCAATTCTTC. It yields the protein CGSSQASSGLREQFF.

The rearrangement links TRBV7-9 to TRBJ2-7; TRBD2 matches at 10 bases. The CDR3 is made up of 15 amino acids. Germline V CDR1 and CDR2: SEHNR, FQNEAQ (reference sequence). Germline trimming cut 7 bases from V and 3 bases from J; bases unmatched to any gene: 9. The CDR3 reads CASNSETSGCYEQYF. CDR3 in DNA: TGTGCCAGCAACTCGGAGACTAGCGGGTGCTACGAGCAGTACTTC.

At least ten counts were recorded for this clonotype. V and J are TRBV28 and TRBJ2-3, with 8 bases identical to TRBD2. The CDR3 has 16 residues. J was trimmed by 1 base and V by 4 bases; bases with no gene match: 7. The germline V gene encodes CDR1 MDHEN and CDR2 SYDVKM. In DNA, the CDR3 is TGTGCCAGCAGTTCCCCGGGGGGGATGGGCACAGATACGCAGTATTTT. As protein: CASSSPGGMGTDTQYF.

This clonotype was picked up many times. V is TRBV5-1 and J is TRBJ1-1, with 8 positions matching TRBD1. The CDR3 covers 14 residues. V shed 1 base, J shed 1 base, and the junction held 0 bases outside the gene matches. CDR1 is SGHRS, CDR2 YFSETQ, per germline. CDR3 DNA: TGCGCCAGCAGCTTGACAGGGGGGAACACTGAAGCTTTCTTT. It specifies CASSLTGGNTEAFF.

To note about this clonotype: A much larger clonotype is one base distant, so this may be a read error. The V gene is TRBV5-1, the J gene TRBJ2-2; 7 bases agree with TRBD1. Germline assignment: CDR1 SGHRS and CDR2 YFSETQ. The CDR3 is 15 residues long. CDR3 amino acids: CAGSLAGQDTGELFF. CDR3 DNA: TGCGCCGGCAGCTTGGCTGGACAGGACACCGGGGAGCTGTTTTTT.

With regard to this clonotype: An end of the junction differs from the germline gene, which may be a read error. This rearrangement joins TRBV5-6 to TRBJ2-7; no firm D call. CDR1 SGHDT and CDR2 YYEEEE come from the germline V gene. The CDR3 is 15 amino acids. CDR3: CVSSPGFYNIYEQYF. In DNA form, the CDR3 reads TGTGTCAGCAGCCCTGGGTTCTACAATATCTACGAGCAGTACTTC.

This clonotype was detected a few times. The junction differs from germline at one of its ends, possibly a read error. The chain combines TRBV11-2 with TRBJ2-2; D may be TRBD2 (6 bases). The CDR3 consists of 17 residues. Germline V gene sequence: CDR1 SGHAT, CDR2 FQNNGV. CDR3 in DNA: TGTGCCAGCAGCTTAGCATTAGGAGGGGCGGACACCGGGGAGGTGTTCTTT. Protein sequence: CASSLALGGADTGEVFF.

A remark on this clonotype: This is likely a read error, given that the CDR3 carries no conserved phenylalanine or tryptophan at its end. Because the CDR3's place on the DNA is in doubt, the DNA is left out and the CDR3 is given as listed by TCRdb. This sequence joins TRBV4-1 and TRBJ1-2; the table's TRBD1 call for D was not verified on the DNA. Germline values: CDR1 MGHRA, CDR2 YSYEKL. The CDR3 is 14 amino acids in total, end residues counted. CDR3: CTSSQGDRNYAYTL.

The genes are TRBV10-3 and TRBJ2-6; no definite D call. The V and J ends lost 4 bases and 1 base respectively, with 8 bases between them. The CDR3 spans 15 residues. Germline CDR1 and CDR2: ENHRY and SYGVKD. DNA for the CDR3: TGTGCCATCAGTGCCAGTACTTCTGGGGCCAACGTCCTGACTTTC. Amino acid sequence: CAISASTSGANVLTF.

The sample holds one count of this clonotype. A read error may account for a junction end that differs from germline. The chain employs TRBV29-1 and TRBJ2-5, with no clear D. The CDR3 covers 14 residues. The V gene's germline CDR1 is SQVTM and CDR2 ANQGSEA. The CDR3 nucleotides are TGCACCGTTGAAGATCGGTCCTGGGGAGAGACCCAGTACTTC. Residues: CTVEDRSWGETQYF.

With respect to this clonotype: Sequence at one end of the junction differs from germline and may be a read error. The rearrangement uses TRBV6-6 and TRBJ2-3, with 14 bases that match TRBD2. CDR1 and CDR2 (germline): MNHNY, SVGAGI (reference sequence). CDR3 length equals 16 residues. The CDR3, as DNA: TGTACCAGCAGGAAAGGGACTAGCGGGAGAACGGATACGCAATATTTT. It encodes CTSRKGTSGRTDTQYF.

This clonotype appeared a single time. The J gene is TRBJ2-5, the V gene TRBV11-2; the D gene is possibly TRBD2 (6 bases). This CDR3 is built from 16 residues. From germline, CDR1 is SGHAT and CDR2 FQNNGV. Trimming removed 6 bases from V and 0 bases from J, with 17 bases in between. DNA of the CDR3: TGTGCCAGCAGTTCCCGGGACTCGGCTCACCAAGAGACCCAGTACTTC. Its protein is CASSSRDSAHQETQYF. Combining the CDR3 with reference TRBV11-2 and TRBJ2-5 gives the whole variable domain EAGVAQSPRYKIIEKRQSVAFWCNPISGHATLYWYQQILGQGPKLLIQFQNNGVVDDSQLPKDRFSAERLKGVDSTLKIQPAKLEDSAVYLCASSSRDSAHQETQYFGPGTRLLVL.

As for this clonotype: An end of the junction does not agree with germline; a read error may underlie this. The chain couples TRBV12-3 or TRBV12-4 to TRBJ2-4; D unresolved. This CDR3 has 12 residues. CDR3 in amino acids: CASCLSQNIEYF. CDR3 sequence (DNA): TGTGCCAGCTGTTTATCCCAAAACATTGAGTACTTC.